Shown below are 5 T cell receptor beta chains from a single sample sequenced in a study of T cell clonality in common variable immunodeficiency. This table comes from immunoSEQ multiplex PCR, and its TCRdb copy is limited to in-frame clones, with some not included. This sample includes some 28,000 clones with no singletons; its ten biggest clones take up about 29%. No antigens are known for them. The study, taken as a whole, reports: Common variable immunodeficiency TCR beta sequences reportedly had fewer deletions and N-nucleotide insertions.

The material sequenced was peripheral blood mononuclear cells. The receptors originated from a human donor with common variable immunodeficiency.

This clone was seen a handful of times. The sequence runs out 3 residues before the end of the CDR3; the remainder is reconstructed from the germline J gene. The rearrangement links TRBV5-1 to TRBJ1-6; 8 bases map to TRBD1. This CDR3 contains 16 residues. Germline lookup yields CDR1 SGHRS and CDR2 YFSETQ. V lost 0 bases, J lost 5 bases, and 4 bases stayed unmatched. The CDR3 DNA, read in part, is TGCGCCAGCAGCTTGGCCGACAGGGGAGATAATTCACCC. Translating it yields CASSLADRGDNSP. The entire CDR3 reads CASSLADRGDNSPLHF.

This clone was detected a few times. CDR3 region: CASSWTRDRYSPLHF. The CDR3 DNA, read in part, is TGTGCCAGCAGCTGGACCCGGGACAGATATTCACCC. The V call is TRBV7-9, the J call TRBJ1-6; 7 nucleotides align to TRBD1. The CDR3 extends 3 residues past the end of the read, so its final part is completed from the germline J gene. With V trimmed by 4 bases and J by 8 bases, 8 bases remained unmatched. Germline V lookup: CDR1 SEHNR, CDR2 FQNEAQ (reference sequence). This CDR3 contains 15 residues.

Concerning this clone itself: The read ends 3 residues before the CDR3 terminus; that terminus is restored from the germline J gene. The chain is built from TRBV13 and TRBJ2-2, with 7 bases matching TRBD2. V dropped 5 bases and J dropped 5; count of bases not matched to a gene: 8. The CDR3 has 15 residues. Germline CDR1 is PRHDT and CDR2 is FYEKMQ (reference sequence). The CDR3 loop is CASSIGQAGTGELFF. CDR3 DNA, as far as it was read: TGTGCCAGCAGCATCGGCCAAGCGGGAACCGGGGAG.

Concerning this clone itself: The observed sequence ends 3 residues before the CDR3 terminus, with the missing tail filled in from the germline J gene. The V and J genes are TRBV30 and TRBJ1-5; D is uncertain. Trimming removed 2 bases from V and 2 bases from J, with 10 bases in between. CDR1 and CDR2 from the germline V gene are GTSNPN and SVGIG (reference sequence). CDR3 length: 14 amino acids. CDR3 sequence reads: CAWSKLLGNQPQHF. The sequenced CDR3 bases are TGTGCCTGGAGTAAACTCCTGGGCAATCAGCCC.

The CDR3 DNA, read in part, is TGTGCCAGTAGGAAAACAGGGGGTGGTAACTATGGC. It specifies CASRKTGGGNYG. The CDR3 as a whole reads CASRKTGGGNYGYTF. The rearrangement joins TRBV19 to TRBJ1-2; 8 bases map to TRBD1. The read ends 3 residues early relative to the CDR3; the germline J gene fills the gap. Trimming cost V 6 bases and J 1 base; bases outside gene matches: 7. Germline V lookup: CDR1 LNHDA, CDR2 SQIVND (reference sequence). The CDR3 consists of 15 residues.